What follows are 8 T cell receptor beta chains derived from one specimen sequenced in a study of T cell responses to AZD1222 COVID-19 vaccine. TCRdb's table, derived via immunoSEQ multiplex PCR, lists solely in-frame clones and lacks some. The sample consists of tens of thousands of clones, under 95% of them appearing once. This specimen was peripheral blood, taken 28 days after the second AZD1222 dose. These receptors all come from an adult who received the AZD1222 COVID-19 vaccine.

The chain has TRBV18 and TRBJ2-3; 11 bases are a match to TRBD2. CDR3 length equals 16 residues. CDR1 and CDR2 (germline): KGHSH, LQKENI. The V gene end was trimmed by 3 bases and the J gene end by 3 bases; junction bases not matched to a gene: 5. This CDR3 is CASSPLAGGITDTQYF. The CDR3 DNA sequence: TGTGCCAGCTCACCTCTAGCGGGAGGCATAACAGATACGCAGTATTTT.

This chain links TRBV11-2 with TRBJ1-3, with D hard to call. From germline, CDR1 is SGHAT and CDR2 FQNNGV. CDR3 length: 15 residues. With 5 bases removed from V and 0 bases from J, the gap between germline ends came to 11 bases. CDR3 DNA: TGTGCCAGCAGCCCCGGTATTGGCTCTGGAAACACCATATATTTT. Translated, it gives CASSPGIGSGNTIYF.

The chain's CDR3 is CATSTTSGSRNEQYF. CDR3 sequence (DNA): TGTGCCACCAGTACAACTAGCGGGAGTAGGAACGAGCAGTACTTC. The rearrangement links TRBV15 to TRBJ2-7, with 11 bases lining up with TRBD2. Germline V gene data show CDR1 as LNHNV and CDR2 as YYDKDF (reference sequence). Germline trimming cut 6 bases from V and 5 bases from J; bases unmatched to any gene: 9. CDR3 size: 15 residues.

This clone was seen once. Here the CDR3 reads CASTPYFATGEGATAYEQYF. In DNA form, the CDR3 reads TGTGCCAGCACCCCTTATTTCGCGACAGGGGAGGGGGCGACGGCCTACGAGCAGTACTTC. The chain uses TRBV28 and TRBJ2-7; tentative D call: TRBD1 (8 bases). Germline V gene sequence: CDR1 MDHEN, CDR2 SYDVKM. This CDR3 spans 20 amino acids. Trimming pared 7 bases from V and 2 bases from J, leaving 33 bases between.

The chain recombines TRBV7-2 with TRBJ1-1; unclear D gene. The germline gives CDR1 SGHTA, CDR2 FQGNSA. This CDR3 has 11 residues. V lost 2 bases and J 6 bases, leaving 4 bases between the germline ends. The CDR3 sequence: CASSLYSEAFF. The CDR3 region has the DNA TGTGCCAGCAGCTTATATTCTGAAGCTTTCTTT.

J is TRBJ1-2 and V is TRBV6-5; TRBD1 matches at 9 bases. Per the germline V gene, CDR1 is MNHEY and CDR2 is SVGAGI. Trimming at V came to 6 bases and at J to 4 bases, leaving 6 bases not matched to a gene. The CDR3 totals 14 residues. The CDR3 DNA sequence: TGTGCCAGCAGACTGGGACAGGGAATCTATGGCTACACCTTC. As protein: CASRLGQGIYGYTF.

This clone has only one observation. The chain recombines TRBV4-1 with TRBJ2-2; 9 bases fit TRBD2. CDR3 length: 19 amino acids. The junction had 11 bases not matched to a gene; V was cut back by 2 bases and J by 1 base. Germline V gene data show CDR1 as MGHRA and CDR2 as YSYEKL. The CDR3 loop is CASSQPLGAGGLNTGELFF. In nucleotides, the CDR3 is TGCGCCAGCAGCCAACCCCTGGGGGCGGGAGGGTTGAACACCGGGGAGCTGTTTTTT.

This clone came up once. The chain links TRBV19 to TRBJ2-6; D may be TRBD1 (5 bases). Germline V CDR1 and CDR2: LNHDA, SQIVND (reference sequence). CDR3 length: 17 amino acids. V lost 0 bases and J lost 2, with 11 bases in between. The CDR3 sequence is CASSIEGLTAGANVLTF. CDR3 in DNA: TGTGCCAGTAGTATAGAAGGGTTGACAGCTGGGGCCAACGTCCTGACTTTC.